Below, one TCR beta chain is given with its context. From germline, CDR1 is SGHRS and CDR2 YFSETQ. V shed 4 bases, J shed 5 bases, and the junction held 2 bases outside the gene matches. This CDR3 is built from 13 residues. The sample is drawn from a study of technical replicates of blood from several donors. Sequencing used immunoSEQ multiplex PCR; TCRdb keeps in-frame clones, though not all of them. Of tens of thousands of clones detected, about 94% appear once; the ten largest clones hold around 0.25%. The sequence was collected from a human donor in good health. The specimen sequenced was T cells isolated from PBMCs. The chain uses TRBV5-1 and TRBJ2-1; 8 nucleotides align to TRBD2. CDR3 coding DNA: TGCGCCAGCAGCCGGGGGGGAGACAATGAGCAGTTCTTC. Protein product: CASSRGGDNEQFF. Looking up the rest from reference TRBV5-1 and TRBJ2-1 gives the full variable domain: KAGVTQTPRYLIKTRGQQVTLSCSPISGHRSVSWYQQTPGQGLQFLFEYFSETQRNKGNFPGRFSGRQFSNSRSEMNVSTLELGDSALYLCASSRGGDNEQFFGPGTRLTVL.